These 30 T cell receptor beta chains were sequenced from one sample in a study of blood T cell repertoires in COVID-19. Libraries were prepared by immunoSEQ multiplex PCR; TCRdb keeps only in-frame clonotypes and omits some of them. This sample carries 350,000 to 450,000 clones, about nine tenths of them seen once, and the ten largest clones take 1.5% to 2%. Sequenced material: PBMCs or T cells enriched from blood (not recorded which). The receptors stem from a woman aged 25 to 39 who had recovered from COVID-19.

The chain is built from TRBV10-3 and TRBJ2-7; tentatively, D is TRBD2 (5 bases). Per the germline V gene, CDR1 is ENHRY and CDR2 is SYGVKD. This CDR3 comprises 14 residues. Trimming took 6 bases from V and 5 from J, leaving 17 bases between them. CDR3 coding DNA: TGTGCCATCAGCCGATCGAAGGAGGTCCACGAGCAGTACTTC. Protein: CAISRSKEVHEQYF.

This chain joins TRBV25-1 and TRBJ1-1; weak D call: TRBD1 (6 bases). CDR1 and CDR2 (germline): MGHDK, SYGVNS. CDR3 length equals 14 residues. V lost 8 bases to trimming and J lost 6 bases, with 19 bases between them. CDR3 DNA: TGTGCCAGCGGGAAACAGGGCCGTGGAGCTGAAGCTTTCTTT. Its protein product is CASGKQGRGAEAFF.

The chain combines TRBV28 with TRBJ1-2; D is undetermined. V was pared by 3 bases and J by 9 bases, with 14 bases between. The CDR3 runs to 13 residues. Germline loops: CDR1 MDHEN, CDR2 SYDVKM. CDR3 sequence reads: CASSFGREVRYTF. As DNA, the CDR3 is TGTGCCAGCAGTTTTGGCCGGGAGGTCCGCTACACCTTC.

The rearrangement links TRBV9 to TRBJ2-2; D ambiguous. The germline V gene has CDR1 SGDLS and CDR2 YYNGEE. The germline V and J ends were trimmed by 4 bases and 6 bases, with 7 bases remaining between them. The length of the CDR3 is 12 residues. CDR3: CASSSSSGELFF. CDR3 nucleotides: TGTGCCAGCAGCTCCAGTTCCGGGGAGCTGTTTTTT.

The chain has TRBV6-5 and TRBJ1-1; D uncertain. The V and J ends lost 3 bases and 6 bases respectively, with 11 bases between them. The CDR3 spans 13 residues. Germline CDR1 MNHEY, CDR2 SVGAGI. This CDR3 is CASSYSGVPEAFF. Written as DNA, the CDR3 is TGTGCCAGCAGTTATTCGGGAGTTCCTGAAGCTTTCTTT.

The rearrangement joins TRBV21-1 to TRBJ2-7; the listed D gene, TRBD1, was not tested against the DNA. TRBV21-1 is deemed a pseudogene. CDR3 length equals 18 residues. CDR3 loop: CASSKASRQAHPPYEQYF. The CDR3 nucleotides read TGTGCCAGCAGCAAAGCCTCAAGACAGGCTCATCCCCCCTACGAGCAGTACTTC.

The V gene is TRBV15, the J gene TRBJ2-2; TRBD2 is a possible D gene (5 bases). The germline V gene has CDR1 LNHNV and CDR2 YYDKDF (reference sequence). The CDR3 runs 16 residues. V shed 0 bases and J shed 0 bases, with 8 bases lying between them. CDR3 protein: CATSRDPTTNTGELFF. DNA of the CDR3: TGTGCCACCAGCAGAGATCCGACTACGAACACCGGGGAGCTGTTTTTT.

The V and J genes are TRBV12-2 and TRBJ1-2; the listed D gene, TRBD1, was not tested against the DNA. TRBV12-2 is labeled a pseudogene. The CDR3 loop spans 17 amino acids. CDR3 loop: CASRLALEGALNYGYTF. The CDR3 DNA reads TGTGCAAGTCGCTTAGCTCTTGAGGGGGCCCTAAACTATGGCTACACCTTC.

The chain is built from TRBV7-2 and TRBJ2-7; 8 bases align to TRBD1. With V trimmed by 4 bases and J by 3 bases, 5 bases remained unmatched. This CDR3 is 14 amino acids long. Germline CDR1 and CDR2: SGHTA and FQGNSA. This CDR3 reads CASSSPTGGYEQYF. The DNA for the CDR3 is TGTGCCAGCAGCTCACCCACAGGGGGCTACGAGCAGTACTTC.

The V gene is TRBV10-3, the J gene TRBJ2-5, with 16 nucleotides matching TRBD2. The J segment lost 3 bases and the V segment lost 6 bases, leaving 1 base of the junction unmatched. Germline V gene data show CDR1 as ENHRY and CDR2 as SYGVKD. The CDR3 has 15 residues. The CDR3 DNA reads TGTGCCATCAGGGGGACTAGCGGGAGGGAAGAGACCCAGTACTTC. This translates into CAIRGTSGREETQYF.

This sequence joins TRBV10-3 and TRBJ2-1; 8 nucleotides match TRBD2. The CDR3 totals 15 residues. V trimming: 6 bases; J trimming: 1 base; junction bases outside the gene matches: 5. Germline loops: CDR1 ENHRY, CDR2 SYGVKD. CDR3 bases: TGTGCCATCAGCGAGACTAGCGAATCCTACAATGAGCAGTTCTTC. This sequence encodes CAISETSESYNEQFF.

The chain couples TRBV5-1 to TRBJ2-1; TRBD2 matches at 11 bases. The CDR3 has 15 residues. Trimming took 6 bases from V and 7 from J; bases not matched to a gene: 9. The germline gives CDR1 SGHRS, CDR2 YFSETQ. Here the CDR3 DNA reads TGCGCCAGCAATTCAGGTAGCGGGAGGGTGAATGAGCAGTTCTTC. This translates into CASNSGSGRVNEQFF. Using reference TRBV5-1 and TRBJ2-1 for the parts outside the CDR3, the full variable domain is KAGVTQTPRYLIKTRGQQVTLSCSPISGHRSVSWYQQTPGQGLQFLFEYFSETQRNKGNFPGRFSGRQFSNSRSEMNVSTLELGDSALYLCASNSGSGRVNEQFFGPGTRLTVL.

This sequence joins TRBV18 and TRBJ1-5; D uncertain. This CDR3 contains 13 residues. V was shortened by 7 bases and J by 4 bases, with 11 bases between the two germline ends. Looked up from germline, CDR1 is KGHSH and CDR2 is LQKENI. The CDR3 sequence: CASCSSRNQPQHF. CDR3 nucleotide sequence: TGTGCCAGCTGCTCTTCGAGGAATCAGCCCCAGCATTTT.

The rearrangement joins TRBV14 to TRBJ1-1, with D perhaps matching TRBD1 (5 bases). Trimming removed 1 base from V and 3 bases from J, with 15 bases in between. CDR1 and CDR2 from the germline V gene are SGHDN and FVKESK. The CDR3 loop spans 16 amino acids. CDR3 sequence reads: CASSQAHRIADTEAFF. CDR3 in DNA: TGTGCCAGCAGCCAAGCCCACAGGATAGCGGACACTGAAGCTTTCTTT. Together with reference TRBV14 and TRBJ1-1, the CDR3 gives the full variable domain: EAGVTQFPSHSVIEKGQTVTLRCDPISGHDNLYWYRRVMGKEIKFLLHFVKESKQDESGMPNNRFLAERTGGTYSTLKVQPAELEDSGVYFCASSQAHRIADTEAFFGQGTRLTVV.

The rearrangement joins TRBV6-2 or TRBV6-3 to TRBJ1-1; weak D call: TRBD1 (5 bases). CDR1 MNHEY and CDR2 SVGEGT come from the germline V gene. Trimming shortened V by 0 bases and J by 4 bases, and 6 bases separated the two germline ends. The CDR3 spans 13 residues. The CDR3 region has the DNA TGTGCCAGCAGTTACTCGGGGGGCACTGAAGCTTTCTTT. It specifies CASSYSGGTEAFF.

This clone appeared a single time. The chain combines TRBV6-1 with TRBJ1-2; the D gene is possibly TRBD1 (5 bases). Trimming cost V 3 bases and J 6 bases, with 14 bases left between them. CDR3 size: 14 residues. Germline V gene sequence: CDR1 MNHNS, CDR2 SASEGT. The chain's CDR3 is CASSDSPRVHGYTF. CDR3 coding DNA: TGTGCCAGCAGTGATTCCCCCAGGGTTCATGGCTACACCTTC.

The CDR3 here is CASSEGYYGYTF. CDR3 bases: TGTGCCAGCTCGGAGGGCTACTATGGCTACACCTTC. The rearrangement uses TRBV28 and TRBJ1-2; D is unclear. V lost 8 bases and J lost 3, with 10 bases in between. CDR1 and CDR2 from the germline V gene are MDHEN and SYDVKM. The CDR3 consists of 12 residues.

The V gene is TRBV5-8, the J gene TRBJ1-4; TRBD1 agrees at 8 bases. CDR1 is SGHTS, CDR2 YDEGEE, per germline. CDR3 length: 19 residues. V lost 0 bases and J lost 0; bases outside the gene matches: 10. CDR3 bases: TGTGCCAGCAGCTTGGACAGGGGGGTCCTTATCACAACTAATGAAAAACTGTTTTTT. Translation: CASSLDRGVLITTNEKLFF.

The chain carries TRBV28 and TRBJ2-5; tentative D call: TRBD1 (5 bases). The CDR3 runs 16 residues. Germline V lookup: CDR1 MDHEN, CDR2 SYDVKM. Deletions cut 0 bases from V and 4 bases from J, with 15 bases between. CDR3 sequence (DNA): TGTGCCAGCAGTTTATGGGGGCAGACTCGACGAGAGACCCAGTACTTC. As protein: CASSLWGQTRRETQYF.

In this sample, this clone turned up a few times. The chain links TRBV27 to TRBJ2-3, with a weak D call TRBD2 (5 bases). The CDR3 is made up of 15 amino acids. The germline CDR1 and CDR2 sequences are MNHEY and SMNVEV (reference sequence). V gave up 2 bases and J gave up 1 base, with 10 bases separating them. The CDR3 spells CASSLRPGGTDTQYF. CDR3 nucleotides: TGTGCCAGCAGTTTACGGCCCGGGGGCACAGATACGCAGTATTTT.

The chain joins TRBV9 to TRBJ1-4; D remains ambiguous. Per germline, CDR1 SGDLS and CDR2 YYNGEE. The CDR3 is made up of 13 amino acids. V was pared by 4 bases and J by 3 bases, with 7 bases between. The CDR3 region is CASSLTPNEKLFF. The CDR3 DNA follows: TGTGCCAGCAGCCTCACTCCTAATGAAAAACTGTTTTTT.

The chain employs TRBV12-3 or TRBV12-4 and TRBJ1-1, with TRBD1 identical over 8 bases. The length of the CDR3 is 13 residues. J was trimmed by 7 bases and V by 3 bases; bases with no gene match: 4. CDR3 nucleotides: TGTGCCAGCAGTTTCAGGGGGCGCGATGAAGCTTTCTTT. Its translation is CASSFRGRDEAFF.

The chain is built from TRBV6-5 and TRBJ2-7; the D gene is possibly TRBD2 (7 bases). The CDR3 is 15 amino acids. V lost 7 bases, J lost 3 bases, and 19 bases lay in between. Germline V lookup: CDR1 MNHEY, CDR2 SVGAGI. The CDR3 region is CASTPVGGADYEQYF. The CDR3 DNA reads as TGTGCCAGCACGCCCGTGGGGGGGGCAGACTACGAGCAGTACTTC.

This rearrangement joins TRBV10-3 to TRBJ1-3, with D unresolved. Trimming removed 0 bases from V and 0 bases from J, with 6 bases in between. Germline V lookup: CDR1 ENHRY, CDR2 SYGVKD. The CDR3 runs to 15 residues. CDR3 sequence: CAISESRSSGNTIYF. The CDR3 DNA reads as TGTGCCATCAGTGAGTCGAGATCCTCTGGAAACACCATATATTTT.

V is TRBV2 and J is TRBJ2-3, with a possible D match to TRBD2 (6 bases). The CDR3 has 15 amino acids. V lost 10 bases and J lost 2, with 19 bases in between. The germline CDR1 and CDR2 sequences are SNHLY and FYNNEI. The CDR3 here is CATEGSGSFTDTQYF. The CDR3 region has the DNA TGTGCCACCGAGGGTAGCGGTTCTTTCACAGATACGCAGTATTTT.

Written as DNA, the CDR3 is TGTGCCTGGAGCTGGGGGCAGGGGAATGAAAAACTGTTTTTT. This encodes CAWSWGQGNEKLFF. The chain has TRBV30 and TRBJ1-4, with a possible D match to TRBD1 (6 bases). Germline-derived CDR1 and CDR2 are GTSNPN and SVGIG (reference sequence). The CDR3 consists of 14 residues. V was shortened by 3 bases and J by 5 bases, with 13 bases between the two germline ends.

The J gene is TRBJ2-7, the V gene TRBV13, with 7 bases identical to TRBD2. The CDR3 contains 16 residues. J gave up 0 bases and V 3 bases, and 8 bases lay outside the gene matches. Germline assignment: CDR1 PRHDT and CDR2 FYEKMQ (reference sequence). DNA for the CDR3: TGTGCCAGCAGCTTCGGTATCGGGGGGAGCTCCTACGAGCAGTACTTC. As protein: CASSFGIGGSSYEQYF.

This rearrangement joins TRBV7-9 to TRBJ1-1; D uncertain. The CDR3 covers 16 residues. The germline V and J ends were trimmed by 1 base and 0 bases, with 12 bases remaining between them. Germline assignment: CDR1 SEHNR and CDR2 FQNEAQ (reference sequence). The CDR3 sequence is CASSLEPGLMNTEAFF. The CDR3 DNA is TGTGCCAGCAGCTTAGAACCGGGTCTCATGAACACTGAAGCTTTCTTT.

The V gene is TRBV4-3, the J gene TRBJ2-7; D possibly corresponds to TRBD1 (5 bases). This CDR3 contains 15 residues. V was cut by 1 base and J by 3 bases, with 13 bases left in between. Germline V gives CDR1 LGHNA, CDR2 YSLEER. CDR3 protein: CASSQGVKGLYEQYF. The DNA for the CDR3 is TGCGCCAGCAGCCAAGGAGTGAAGGGGCTCTACGAGCAGTACTTC.

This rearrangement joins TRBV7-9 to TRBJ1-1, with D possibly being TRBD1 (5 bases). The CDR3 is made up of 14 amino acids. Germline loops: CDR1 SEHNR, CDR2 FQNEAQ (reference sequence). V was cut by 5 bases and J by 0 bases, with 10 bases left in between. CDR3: CASSPRQMNTEAFF. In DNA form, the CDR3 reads TGTGCCAGCAGCCCACGACAGATGAACACTGAAGCTTTCTTT.